This T cell receptor beta chain was profiled in a study of T cell responses to AZD1222 COVID-19 vaccine. Second doses were pooled across both intervals (about 4 or about 12 weeks). The protocol was immunoSEQ multiplex PCR, while the TCRdb copy is restricted to in-frame clones and leaves out a portion. Of about 150,000 clones in the sample, around 91% are singletons; the top ten hold roughly 6%. Germline assignment: CDR1 MNHEY and CDR2 SVGAGI. V gave up 8 bases and J gave up 0 bases, with 8 bases separating them. This CDR3 is built from 12 residues. Study-level results: The reported proportion of spike-specific TCRs targeting unmutated variant regions was nearly half.

Concerning this clone: What it recognizes is unknown.

V is TRBV6-5 and J is TRBJ2-7; D tentatively fits TRBD1 or TRBD2 (5 bases each). Specimen: peripheral blood, collected 28 days after the second AZD1222 dose. This sequence originates from an adult who received the AZD1222 COVID-19 vaccine. CDR3 coding DNA: TGTGCCAGCGTGGGGGACTCCTACGAGCAGTACTTC. Translation: CASVGDSYEQYF.